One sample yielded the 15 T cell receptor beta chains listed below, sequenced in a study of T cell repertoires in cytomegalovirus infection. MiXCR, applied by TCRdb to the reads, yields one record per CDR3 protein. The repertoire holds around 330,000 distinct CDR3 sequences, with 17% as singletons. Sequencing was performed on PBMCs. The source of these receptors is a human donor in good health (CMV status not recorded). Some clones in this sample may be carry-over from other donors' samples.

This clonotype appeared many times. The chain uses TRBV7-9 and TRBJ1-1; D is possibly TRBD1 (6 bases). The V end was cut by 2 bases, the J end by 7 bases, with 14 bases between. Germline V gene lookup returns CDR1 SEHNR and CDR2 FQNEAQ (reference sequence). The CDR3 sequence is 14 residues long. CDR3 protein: CASSLSGADGEAFF. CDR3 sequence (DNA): TGTGCCAGCAGCTTATCAGGGGCTGACGGTGAAGCTTTCTTT.

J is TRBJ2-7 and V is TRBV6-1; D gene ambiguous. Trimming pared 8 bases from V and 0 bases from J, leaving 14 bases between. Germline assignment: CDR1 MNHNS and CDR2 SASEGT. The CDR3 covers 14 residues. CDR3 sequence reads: CASLWGLGSYEQYF. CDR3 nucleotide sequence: TGTGCCAGCCTCTGGGGTCTGGGCTCCTACGAGCAGTACTTC.

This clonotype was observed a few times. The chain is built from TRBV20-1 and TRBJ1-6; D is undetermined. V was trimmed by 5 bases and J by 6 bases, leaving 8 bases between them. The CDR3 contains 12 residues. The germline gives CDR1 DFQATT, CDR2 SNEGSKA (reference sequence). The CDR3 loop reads CSAAGSNSPLHF. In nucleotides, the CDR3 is TGCAGTGCTGCGGGTTCTAATTCACCCCTCCACTTT.

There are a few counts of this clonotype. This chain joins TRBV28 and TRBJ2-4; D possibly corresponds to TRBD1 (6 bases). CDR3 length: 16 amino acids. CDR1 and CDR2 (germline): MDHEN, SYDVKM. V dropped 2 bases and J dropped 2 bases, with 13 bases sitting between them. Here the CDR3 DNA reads TGTGCCAGCAGTTTACCAGGGGCGCGGACCAAAAACATTCAGTACTTC. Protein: CASSLPGARTKNIQYF.

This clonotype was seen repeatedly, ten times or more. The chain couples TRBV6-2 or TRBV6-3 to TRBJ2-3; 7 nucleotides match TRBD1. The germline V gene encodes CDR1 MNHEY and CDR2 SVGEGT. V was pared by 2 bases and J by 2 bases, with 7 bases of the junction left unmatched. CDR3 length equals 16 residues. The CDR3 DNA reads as TGTGCCAGCAGTTACCCCCGCAGGGGGTACACAGATACGCAGTATTTT. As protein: CASSYPRRGYTDTQYF.

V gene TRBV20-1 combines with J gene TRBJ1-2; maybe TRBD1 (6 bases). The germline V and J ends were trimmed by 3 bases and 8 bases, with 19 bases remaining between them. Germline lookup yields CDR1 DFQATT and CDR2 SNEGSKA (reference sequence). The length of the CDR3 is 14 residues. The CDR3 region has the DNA TGCAGTGCTAGGGACCCAAGGGGGGTAGGAGGCTACACCTTC. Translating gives CSARDPRGVGGYTF.

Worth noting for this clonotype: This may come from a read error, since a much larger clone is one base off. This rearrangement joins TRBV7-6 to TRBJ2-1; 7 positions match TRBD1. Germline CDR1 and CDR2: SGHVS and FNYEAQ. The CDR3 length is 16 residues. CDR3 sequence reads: CVSSLPQGSSYNEQFF. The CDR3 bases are TGTGTCAGCAGCTTACCACAGGGGAGTTCCTACAATGAGCAGTTCTTC.

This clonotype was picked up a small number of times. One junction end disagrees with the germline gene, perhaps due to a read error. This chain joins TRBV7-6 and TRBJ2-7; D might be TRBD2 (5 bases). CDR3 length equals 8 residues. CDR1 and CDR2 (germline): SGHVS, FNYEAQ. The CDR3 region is CASVNGDF. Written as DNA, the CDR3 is TGTGCTAGCGTAAACGGTGACTTC.

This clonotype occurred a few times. This CDR3 reads CASSPWTGQGEAFF. The CDR3 bases are TGCGCCAGCAGCCCCTGGACAGGGCAGGGTGAAGCTTTCTTT. V gene TRBV4-1 combines with J gene TRBJ1-1; 8 bases agree with TRBD1. The CDR3 is 14 residues long. V lost 4 bases and J lost 7; bases outside the gene matches: 8. Looked up from germline, CDR1 is MGHRA and CDR2 is YSYEKL.

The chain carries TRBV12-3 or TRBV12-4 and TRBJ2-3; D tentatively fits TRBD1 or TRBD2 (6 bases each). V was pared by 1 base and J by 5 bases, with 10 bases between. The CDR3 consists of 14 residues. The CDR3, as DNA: TGTGCCAGCAGTTTAGACGGGGGCGTAGATACGCAGTATTTT. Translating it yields CASSLDGGVDTQYF.

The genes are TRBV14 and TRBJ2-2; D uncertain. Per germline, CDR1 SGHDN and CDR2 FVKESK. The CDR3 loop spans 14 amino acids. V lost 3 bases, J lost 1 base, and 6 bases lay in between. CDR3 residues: CASSHPGNTGELFF. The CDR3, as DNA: TGTGCCAGCAGCCACCCAGGGAACACCGGGGAGCTGTTTTTT.

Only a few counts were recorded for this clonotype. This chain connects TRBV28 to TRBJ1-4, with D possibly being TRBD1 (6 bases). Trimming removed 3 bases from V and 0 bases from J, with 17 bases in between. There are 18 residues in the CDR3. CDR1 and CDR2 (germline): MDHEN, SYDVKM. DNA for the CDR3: TGTGCCAGCAGTTTGATCGGGGGGCAAGGAACAACTAATGAAAAACTGTTTTTT. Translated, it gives CASSLIGGQGTTNEKLFF.

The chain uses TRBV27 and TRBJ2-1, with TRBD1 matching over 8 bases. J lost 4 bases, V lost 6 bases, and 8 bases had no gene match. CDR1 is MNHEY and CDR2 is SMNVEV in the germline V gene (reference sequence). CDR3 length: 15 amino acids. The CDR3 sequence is CASRPGGASYNEQFF. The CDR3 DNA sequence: TGTGCCAGCAGACCAGGGGGCGCATCATACAATGAGCAGTTCTTC.

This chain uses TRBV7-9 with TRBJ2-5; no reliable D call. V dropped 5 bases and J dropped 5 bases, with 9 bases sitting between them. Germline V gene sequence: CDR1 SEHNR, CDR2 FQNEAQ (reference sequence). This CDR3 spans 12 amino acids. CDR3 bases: TGTGCCAGCAGCACGGTGGGGGAGACCCAGTACTTC. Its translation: CASSTVGETQYF.

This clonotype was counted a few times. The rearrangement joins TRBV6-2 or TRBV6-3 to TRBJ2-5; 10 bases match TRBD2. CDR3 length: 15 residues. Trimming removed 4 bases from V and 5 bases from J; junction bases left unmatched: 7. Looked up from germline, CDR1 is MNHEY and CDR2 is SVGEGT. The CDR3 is CASSSAGGLLETQYF. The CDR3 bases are TGTGCCAGCAGTTCAGCGGGGGGGCTTCTGGAGACCCAGTACTTC.